These T cell receptor beta chains were read from a single sample in a study of blood T cell repertoires in COVID-19. Here immunoSEQ multiplex PCR was the method, and the copy in TCRdb shows in-frame clones only, minus some. The sample consists of over 110,000 clones, approximately 80% of them appearing once. Sequenced: peripheral blood. The source is a human donor in a cohort sampled during active COVID-19. Both conserved end residues are part of each CDR3.

v_gene | len | CDR3aa
TRBV28 | 15 | CACQGLGSQNTEAFF
TRBV7-2 | 15 | CASSPTPDRGQTSYF
TRBV5-6 | 14 | CASRVRGQGNTIYF
TRBV7-2 | 14 | CASSSQGATDTQYF
TRBV3-1/TRBV3-2 | 17 | CASSQEVPGQSTDTQYF
TRBV28 | 11 | CASSLGGGAFF
TRBV28 | 12 | CASRRGPYEQYF
TRBV2 | 15 | CASSEGQGAWYEQYF
TRBV28 | 16 | CASITARGSYNSPLHF
TRBV4-3 | 14 | CASRTGQGGYGYTF
TRBV28 | 14 | CASSRRDAGSPLHF
TRBV7-3 | 16 | CASSLSWVSSAGELFF
TRBV5-1 | 18 | CASSSDRGTSGGTDTQYF
TRBV4-1 | 15 | CASSQFGTGDQPQHF
TRBV6-5 | 14 | CASSPPGTWTEQFF
TRBV28 | 14 | CASSRGDRGREQYF
TRBV5-1 | 16 | CASSLGTSGSVETQYF
TRBV7-3 | 15 | CASSLTSGAYNEQFF
TRBV7-2 | 15 | CASSLQGGNSYEQYF
TRBV4-2 | 14 | CASSQDQGGYGYTF
TRBV10-3 | 14 | CAINAGLSADTQYF
TRBV4-3 | 17 | CASSQEGTSGSTDTQYF
TRBV19 | 13 | CGISRGPDYGYTF
TRBV7-2 | 15 | CASSPWMGSSDTQYF
TRBV28 | 14 | CASIDRRSGNTIYF
TRBV18 | 16 | CASSPEAEEGHYEQYF
TRBV6-2/TRBV6-3 | 18 | CASSQGTRRSVSYNEQFF
TRBV5-1 | 15 | CASSGGTAPTYGYTF
TRBV11-2 | 18 | CASSTWDRGLGTNEKLFF
TRBV18 | 15 | CASSQLAGVTDTQYF
TRBV4-2 | 13 | CASSQDEDRGAFF
TRBV4-1 | 14 | CASSQDRPGDEQFF
TRBV25-1 | 16 | CASSERPGRGPNGYTF
TRBV6-5 | 15 | CASSYSTGLNEKLFF
TRBV28 | 14 | CASSLAGAGKTQYF
TRBV19 | 17 | CASSIPLTENSGNTIYF
TRBV18 | 17 | CASSSVGSGRAWNEQFF